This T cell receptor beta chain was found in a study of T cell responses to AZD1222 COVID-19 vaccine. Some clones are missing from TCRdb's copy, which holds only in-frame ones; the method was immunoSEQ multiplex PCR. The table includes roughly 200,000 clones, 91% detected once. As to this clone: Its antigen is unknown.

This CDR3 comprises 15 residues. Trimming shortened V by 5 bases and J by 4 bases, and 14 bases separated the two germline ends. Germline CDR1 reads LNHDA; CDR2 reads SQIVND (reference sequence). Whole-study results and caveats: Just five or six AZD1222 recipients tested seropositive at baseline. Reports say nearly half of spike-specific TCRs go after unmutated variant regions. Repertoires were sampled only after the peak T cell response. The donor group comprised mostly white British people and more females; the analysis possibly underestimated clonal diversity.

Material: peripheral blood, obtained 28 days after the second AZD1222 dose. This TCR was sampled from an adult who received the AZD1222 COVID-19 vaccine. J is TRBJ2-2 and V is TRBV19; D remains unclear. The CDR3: CASSPGPTSTGELFF. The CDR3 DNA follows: TGTGCCAGTAGTCCCGGGCCAACGTCCACCGGGGAGCTGTTTTTT.